Listed below are T cell receptor beta chains from one sample, sequenced in a study of response to subunit inactivated influenza vaccine. TCRdb fed the RT-PCR reads into MiXCR, producing one record per CDR3 protein. In the table there are 650,000 to 700,000 distinct CDR3 sequences, 15% to 19% of which are singletons. The sample here was PBMCs from blood, taken less than 13 days after vaccination. The receptors here all came from a man aged 45 to 65 who received an inactivated influenza vaccine. The CDR3 runs from the conserved cysteine through the conserved F or W. A D gene is named only where the DNA matches it firmly. Not all rows give a size; the values are once, few, many and, for expanded clones, a class.

14	NA	TRBV12-3/TRBV12-4	TRBJ2-4	NA	TGTGCCAGCACCAGAGGGGCAGGGAAAAACATTCAGTACTTC	CASTRGAGKNIQYF
15	NA	TRBV7-2	TRBJ2-3	NA	TGTGCCAGCAGCTTAGGTGGCTGGCACACAGATACGCAGTATTTT	CASSLGGWHTDTQYF
14	NA	TRBV20-1	TRBJ2-7	NA	TGCAGTGCTAGAGAGGCGCAGGGTACCTACGAGCAGTACTTC	CSAREAQGTYEQYF
16	TRBD1	TRBV4-3	TRBJ2-2	many	TGCGCCAGCAGCCAACCGGGACAGGGGAACACCGGGGAGCTGTTTTTT	CASSQPGQGNTGELFF
15	TRBD2	TRBV27	TRBJ2-5	few	TGTGCCAGCAGCCGGACTAGCGGGAGTGAAGAGACCCAGTACTTC	CASSRTSGSEETQYF
16	NA	TRBV5-5	TRBJ2-1	NA	TGTGCCAGCAGCTTGGACCCGACGGCGGGGGGACAGGAGCAGTTCTTC	CASSLDPTAGGQEQFF
13	NA	TRBV27	TRBJ2-7	NA	TGTGCCAGCAGTTTGGCGCAGGGGACGGCGCAGTACTTC	CASSLAQGTAQYF
15	NA	TRBV12-3/TRBV12-4	TRBJ1-2	NA	TGTGCCAGCAGCACTGGGGGGTTGGCCCTTTATGGCTACACCTTC	CASSTGGLALYGYTF
16	TRBD2	TRBV20-1	TRBJ2-1	NA	TGCAGTGCTCTTCCAGGGACTAGCGGGAGCTACAATGATCAGTTCTTC	CSALPGTSGSYNDQFF
15	NA	TRBV28	TRBJ1-2	few	TGTGCCAGCAGTATCCAATGGCGGGCCCCTTATGGCTACACCTTC	CASSIQWRAPYGYTF
18	TRBD2	TRBV28	TRBJ2-2	many	TGTGCCAGCAGTCCGACGACTTGGGGTAGCGGGAGTGTCGGGGAGCTGTTTTTT	CASSPTTWGSGSVGELFF
17	TRBD2	TRBV11-2	TRBJ2-3	few	TGTGCCAGCAGCGTAGCCCCGGGACTAGAAGGGGCAGATACGCAGTATTTT	CASSVAPGLEGADTQYF
14	NA	TRBV2	TRBJ2-2	few	TGTGCCAGCACCACACTAGCAAACACCGGGGAGCTGTTTTTT	CASTTLANTGELFF
15	TRBD1	TRBV10-2	TRBJ2-7	many	TGCGCCAGCAGCGCAGGAACAGGGGCGACCTACGAGCAGTACTTC	CASSAGTGATYEQYF
13	NA	TRBV10-3	TRBJ1-5	few	TGTGCCATCAGACAGGGTTTAGATCAGCCCCAGCATTTT	CAIRQGLDQPQHF
16	TRBD2	TRBV4-1	TRBJ2-1	few	TGCGCCAGCAGCCGTCCCGGGACTAGCGTGGGTAATGAGCAGTTCTTC	CASSRPGTSVGNEQFF
18	TRBD1	TRBV28	TRBJ2-5	NA	TGTGCCAGCAGTTTCCCCCCCCGGGACAGACTTTTTAGGGAGACCCAGTACTTC	CASSFPPRDRLFRETQYF
14	TRBD1	TRBV20-1	TRBJ2-7	NA	TGCAGTGCTAGAGTGTTGGACAGGGTGGCCGAGCAGTACTTC	CSARVLDRVAEQYF
16	TRBD2	TRBV27	TRBJ2-3	few	TGTGCCAGCAGCCGGGAGGGGTTTCCAGCCACAGATACGCAGTATTTT	CASSREGFPATDTQYF
15	NA	TRBV3-1	TRBJ2-7	few	TGTGCCAGCAGCCAAGGGCAGACGAGCTCCTACGAGCAGTACTTC	CASSQGQTSSYEQYF
16	NA	TRBV11-2	TRBJ1-5	NA	TGTGCCAGCAGCCCTCGACCCGGACAAGGCAATCAGCCCCAGCATTTT	CASSPRPGQGNQPQHF
16	NA	TRBV5-1	TRBJ2-1	NA	TGCGCCAGCAGCTTGGTTAGGGACGCAGCTTACAATGAGCAGTTCTTC	CASSLVRDAAYNEQFF
15	TRBD2	TRBV7-2	TRBJ2-3	NA	TGTGCCAGCATATTAGCGGGAGGCCACACAGATACGCAGTATTTT	CASILAGGHTDTQYF
15	NA	TRBV15	TRBJ1-3	NA	TGTGCCACCAGCAGAGCTGGGGGGCCTGGAAACACCATATATTTT	CATSRAGGPGNTIYF
14	NA	TRBV6-1	TRBJ1-1	few	TGTGCCAGCAGTGAAGCGGCTACAAACACTGAAGCTTTCTTT	CASSEAATNTEAFF
15	NA	TRBV29-1	TRBJ2-7	NA	TGCAGCGTTGTATATTCCAGCGGGTCGAAGGGGGAGCAGTACTTC	CSVVYSSGSKGEQYF
18	TRBD2	TRBV11-2	TRBJ2-1	NA	TGTGCCAGCAGCTTAGGGGATTTAGCGGGTCTGAAGAGGTATGAGCAGTTCTTC	CASSLGDLAGLKRYEQFF
19	TRBD2	TRBV5-1	TRBJ2-1	few	TGCGCCAGCAGCTTGGTGAGACGGGCTAGCGGGGATAAACACAATGAGCAGTTCTTC	CASSLVRRASGDKHNEQFF
16	TRBD2	TRBV5-1	TRBJ2-7	few	TGCGCCAGCAGCTTGGACGCGGCGGGGGATTCCTACGAGCAGTACTTC	CASSLDAAGDSYEQYF
16	NA	TRBV18	TRBJ2-1	many	TGTGCCAGCTCACCACCCGGCTGGGAGGGGACAAATGAGCAGTTCTTC	CASSPPGWEGTNEQFF
11	NA	TRBV20-1	TRBJ2-1	few	TGCAGTGCTACCGGACTCAGGGAGCAGTTCTTC	CSATGLREQFF
14	NA	TRBV3-1	TRBJ1-5	many	TGTGCCAGCAGCCAAGTGGGAGTTTATCAGCCCCAGCATTTT	CASSQVGVYQPQHF
19	TRBD2	TRBV14	TRBJ2-3	few	TGTGCCAGCAGCCAAGAGTTGGGCAATAGCGGGGCCCGAGAGGAAACGCAGTATTTT	CASSQELGNSGAREETQYF
16	TRBD2	TRBV5-1	TRBJ2-1	few	TGCGCCAGCAGCTGGACTAGCGGGGGGGCCGGAGTCCAGCAGTTCTTC	CASSWTSGGAGVQQFF
15	TRBD1	TRBV7-9	TRBJ2-3	NA	TGTGCCAGCAGCCCCCGGGGACAGGGCTCAGATACGCAGTATTTT	CASSPRGQGSDTQYF
15	TRBD1	TRBV20-1	TRBJ2-1	few	TGCAGTGCTAGATGGGGACAGGGGGCGCTCAATGAGCAGTTCTTC	CSARWGQGALNEQFF
16	NA	TRBV7-2	TRBJ2-1	NA	TGTGCCAGCAGCTTAGACAGACTGAGCTCCTACAATGAGCAGTTCTTC	CASSLDRLSSYNEQFF
16	NA	TRBV7-2	TRBJ1-1	NA	TGTGCCAGCAGCTCAGACACTATGTTGCTATGGACTGAAGCTTTCTTT	CASSSDTMLLWTEAFF
14	NA	TRBV4-3	TRBJ2-7	few	TGCGCCAGCAGCTCTCAGCTGGGTGGATACGAGCAGTACTTC	CASSSQLGGYEQYF
16	TRBD2	TRBV7-9	TRBJ2-1	NA	TGTGCCAGCAGCTTAGCTAGGCTAGCGGACTTCCGTGAGCAGTTCTTC	CASSLARLADFREQFF
15	NA	TRBV7-6	TRBJ2-7	NA	TGTGCCAGCAGCTTAGACTGGGGGGAACCCTACGAGCAGTACTTC	CASSLDWGEPYEQYF
13	NA	TRBV29-1	TRBJ2-3	few	TGCAGCGTTGGTACAGCAAGCACAGATACGCAGTATTTT	CSVGTASTDTQYF
16	TRBD2	TRBV20-1	TRBJ2-7	many	TGCAGTGCGATAGGAGGCGGGGGACGTCGGACCTACGAGCAGTACTTC	CSAIGGGGRRTYEQYF
12	NA	TRBV11-2	TRBJ2-7	few	TGTGCCAGCAGTTATAGGGTAAACGAGCAGTACTTC	CASSYRVNEQYF
14	NA	TRBV28	TRBJ1-5	NA	TGTGCCAGCAGTCTAAGAAAGGGCAATCAGCCCCAGCATTTT	CASSLRKGNQPQHF